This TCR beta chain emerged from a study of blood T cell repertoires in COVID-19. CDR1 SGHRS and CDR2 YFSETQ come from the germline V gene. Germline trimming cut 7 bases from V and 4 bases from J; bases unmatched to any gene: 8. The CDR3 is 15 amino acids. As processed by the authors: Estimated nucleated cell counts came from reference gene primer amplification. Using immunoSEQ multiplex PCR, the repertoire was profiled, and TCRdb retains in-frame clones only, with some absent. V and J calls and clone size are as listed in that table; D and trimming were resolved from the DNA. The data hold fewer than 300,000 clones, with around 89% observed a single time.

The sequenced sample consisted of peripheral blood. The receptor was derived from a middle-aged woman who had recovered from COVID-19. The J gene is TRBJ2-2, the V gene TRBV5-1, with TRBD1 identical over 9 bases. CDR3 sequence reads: CASGQGQGPTGELFF. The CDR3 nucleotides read TGCGCCAGCGGTCAGGGACAGGGCCCCACCGGGGAGCTGTTTTTT.